Each of the 24 T cell receptor beta chains below was sequenced from the same sample in a study of control samples from healthy donors and cancer patients. The assay was immunoSEQ multiplex PCR, and TCRdb's table has in-frame clones only and misses some. The sample consists of 150,000 to 200,000 clones, 90% to 95% of them appearing once. Input material: blood. These receptors were obtained from a woman aged 25 to 39 in good health.

The chain combines TRBV6-5 with TRBJ1-1; possibly TRBD1 for D (6 bases). Trimming stripped 4 bases from V and 1 base from J, with 10 bases between. CDR1 and CDR2 from the germline V gene are MNHEY and SVGAGI. The CDR3 runs 14 residues. The CDR3 DNA reads as TGTGCCAGCAGTTCCCCGACAGGGAACACTGAAGCTTTCTTT. It is translated as CASSSPTGNTEAFF.

This chain uses TRBV5-4 with TRBJ2-1; TRBD2 matches at 11 bases. CDR3 length: 13 residues. J gave up 10 bases and V 5 bases, and 5 bases lay outside the gene matches. Germline lookup yields CDR1 SGHNT and CDR2 YYREEE (reference sequence). CDR3 loop: CASRLAGGWEQFF. The CDR3 DNA sequence: TGTGCCAGCAGGCTAGCGGGAGGTTGGGAGCAGTTCTTC. The full variable domain, rest sourced from reference TRBV5-4 and TRBJ2-1, is ETGVTQSPTHLIKTRGQQVTLRCSSQSGHNTVSWYQQALGQGPQFIFQYYREEENGRGNFPPRFSGLQFPNYSSELNVNALELDDSALYLCASRLAGGWEQFFGPGTRLTVL.

On this clone: In the same sample, other DNA sequences code for this CDR3. This chain links TRBV24-1 with TRBJ1-2; possible D gene TRBD1, 6 bases. Germline values: CDR1 KGHDR, CDR2 SFDVKD. The CDR3 length is 12 residues. V gave up 4 bases and J gave up 5 bases, with 7 bases separating them. CDR3 region: CATSDRGYGYTF. CDR3 in DNA: TGTGCCACCAGTGACAGGGGATATGGCTACACCTTC.

The V gene is TRBV11-2, the J gene TRBJ2-2, with D perhaps matching TRBD1 or TRBD2 (7 bases each). The CDR3 has 13 residues. V gave up 5 bases and J gave up 6 bases, with 10 bases separating them. CDR1 and CDR2 (germline): SGHAT, FQNNGV. The CDR3 sequence is CASSQGGAGELFF. The CDR3 coding sequence is TGTGCCAGCAGCCAGGGGGGGGCCGGGGAGCTGTTTTTT.

The chain combines TRBV3-1 (or the pseudogene TRBV3-2) with TRBJ2-6; 10 nucleotides align to TRBD2. Germline V CDR1 and CDR2: LGHDT, YNNKEL (reference sequence). There are 17 residues in the CDR3. The V segment lost 6 bases and the J segment 0 bases; nucleotides outside the gene matches: 5. The chain's CDR3 is CASRALAGHSGANVLTF. The CDR3, as DNA: TGTGCCAGCAGGGCACTAGCGGGGCACTCTGGGGCCAACGTCCTGACTTTC.

This chain uses TRBV3-1 (or the pseudogene TRBV3-2) with TRBJ2-4; possibly TRBD2 for D (5 bases). This CDR3 comprises 16 residues. Trimming pared 1 base from V and 1 base from J, leaving 11 bases between. Germline CDR1 and CDR2: LGHDT and YNNKEL (reference sequence). The DNA for the CDR3 is TGTGCCAGCAGCCAAGGAGGGTCCAGGGCCAAAAACATTCAGTACTTC. This sequence encodes CASSQGGSRAKNIQYF.

The sample holds one count of this clone. The sample contains more than one DNA sequence encoding this CDR3. The chain combines TRBV6-5 with TRBJ1-5; TRBD1 matches at 9 bases. Germline CDR1 and CDR2: MNHEY and SVGAGI. This CDR3 spans 14 amino acids. J was trimmed by 4 bases and V by 6 bases; bases with no gene match: 4. The CDR3 reads CASSTDRGNQPQHF. In DNA, the CDR3 is TGTGCCAGCAGCACGGACAGGGGAAATCAGCCCCAGCATTTT.

J is TRBJ1-5 and V is TRBV19, with unresolved D. V was trimmed by 4 bases and J by 2 bases, leaving 0 bases between them. The CDR3 covers 11 residues. The germline gives CDR1 LNHDA, CDR2 SQIVND (reference sequence). The CDR3 nucleotides are TGTGCCAGTAGTAGCAATCAGCCCCAGCATTTT. Its translation: CASSSNQPQHF.

A remark on this clone: Distinct nucleotide sequences in the sample also encode this CDR3. The rearrangement uses TRBV14 and TRBJ2-3; D uncertain. CDR1 is SGHDN and CDR2 is FVKESK in the germline V gene. The CDR3 runs 11 residues. Trimming shortened V by 3 bases and J by 2 bases, and 0 bases separated the two germline ends. The CDR3 DNA reads as TGTGCCAGCAGCCACACAGATACGCAGTATTTT. It codes for CASSHTDTQYF.

The rearrangement joins TRBV6-2 or TRBV6-3 to TRBJ2-3; D gene ambiguous. The CDR3 contains 14 residues. The germline V gene encodes CDR1 MNHEY and CDR2 SVGEGT. V lost 1 base to trimming and J lost 2 bases, with 7 bases between them. CDR3 sequence reads: CASSYYPDTDTQYF. For the CDR3, the DNA is TGTGCCAGCAGTTACTACCCAGACACAGATACGCAGTATTTT.

This chain links TRBV7-3 with TRBJ2-2; 13 positions agree with TRBD2. J lost 7 bases, V lost 3 bases, and 5 bases had no gene match. The CDR3 spans 16 residues. Germline values: CDR1 SGHTA, CDR2 FQGTGA. CDR3: CASSLTGTSGIGELFF. The CDR3 region has the DNA TGTGCCAGCAGCTTGACCGGGACTAGCGGGATCGGGGAGCTGTTTTTT.

The rearrangement links TRBV6-6 to TRBJ2-1; 13 bases fit TRBD2. J was trimmed by 6 bases and V by 0 bases; bases with no gene match: 2. Germline lookup yields CDR1 MNHNY and CDR2 SVGAGI (reference sequence). CDR3 length: 16 residues. The CDR3 sequence is CASSYSGTSGINEQFF. CDR3 nucleotide sequence: TGTGCCAGCAGTTACTCCGGGACTAGCGGGATCAATGAGCAGTTCTTC.

The gene calls are TRBV25-1 and TRBJ1-1; D call uncertain. There are 13 residues in the CDR3. V was clipped by 4 bases and J by 1 base, with 7 bases between them. Germline V gene sequence: CDR1 MGHDK, CDR2 SYGVNS. CDR3 bases: TGTGCCAGCAGTGCGTCAGAGAACACTGAAGCTTTCTTT. This gives the protein CASSASENTEAFF.

V gene TRBV18 combines with J gene TRBJ2-7, with 11 bases aligning to TRBD1. Germline lookup yields CDR1 KGHSH and CDR2 LQKENI. The CDR3 is 15 amino acids. V lost 5 bases, J lost 2 bases, and 5 bases stayed unmatched. CDR3 region: CASSLPGQGAYEQYF. The CDR3 DNA reads TGTGCCAGCTCATTACCGGGACAGGGGGCCTACGAGCAGTACTTC.

The chain has TRBV15 and TRBJ1-5; TRBD1 is a possible D gene (5 bases). The CDR3 spans 15 residues. CDR1 is LNHNV, CDR2 YYDKDF, per germline (reference sequence). The germline V and J ends were trimmed by 1 base and 2 bases, with 9 bases remaining between them. The CDR3 DNA sequence: TGTGCCACCAGCAGAGGGGGCGCAGGCAATCAGCCCCAGCATTTT. This gives the protein CATSRGGAGNQPQHF.

The chain uses TRBV6-6 and TRBJ2-3; 9 bases match TRBD2. Per the germline V gene, CDR1 is MNHNY and CDR2 is SVGAGI (reference sequence). J gave up 1 base and V 6 bases, and 2 bases lay outside the gene matches. CDR3 length: 14 residues. The CDR3 reads CASSSSGGTDTQYF. The CDR3 DNA sequence: TGTGCCAGCAGCTCTAGCGGGGGCACAGATACGCAGTATTTT.

The rearrangement uses TRBV27 and TRBJ1-4; the match to TRBD1 covers 11 bases. The CDR3 runs 15 residues. The trim removed 4 bases at V and 8 bases at J, leaving 6 bases unmatched. CDR1 and CDR2 from the germline V gene are MNHEY and SMNVEV (reference sequence). Here the CDR3 DNA reads TGTGCCAGCAGTTACCGGACAGGGGGCATAGAAAAACTGTTTTTT. It specifies CASSYRTGGIEKLFF.

The V gene is TRBV10-3, the J gene TRBJ2-3; D gene uncertain. Deletions cut 2 bases from V and 1 base from J, with 7 bases between. Germline V gives CDR1 ENHRY, CDR2 SYGVKD. The length of the CDR3 is 14 residues. CDR3 sequence (DNA): TGTGCCATCAGTGAGGGCCTCCGCACAGATACGCAGTATTTT. Translated: CAISEGLRTDTQYF.

A remark on this clone: Given a much more abundant clone one base away, this may be a read error. V gene TRBV2 combines with J gene TRBJ2-7; D remains unclear. Germline-derived CDR1 and CDR2 are SNHLY and FYNNEI. Trimming took 3 bases from V and 0 from J, leaving 9 bases between them. This CDR3 has 14 amino acids. The CDR3 DNA follows: TGTGCCAGCAGTGAGGGGTTGAGCTCCTACGAGCAGTACTTC. Residues: CASSEGLSSYEQYF.

This chain links TRBV30 with TRBJ1-1; 9 bases are a match to TRBD1. The J segment lost 4 bases and the V segment lost 0 bases, leaving 3 bases of the junction unmatched. This CDR3 region has 14 residues. CDR1 is GTSNPN and CDR2 is SVGIG in the germline V gene (reference sequence). CDR3 in DNA: TGTGCCTGGAGTGTAACAGGGGGCGGCACTGAAGCTTTCTTT. This sequence encodes CAWSVTGGGTEAFF.

V and J are TRBV12-3 or TRBV12-4 and TRBJ1-1; the match to TRBD1 covers 10 bases. Germline trimming cut 7 bases from V and 4 bases from J; bases unmatched to any gene: 3. This CDR3 comprises 13 residues. The CDR3 DNA reads as TGTGCCAGCATTGGACAGGGGGGCACTGAAGCTTTCTTT. As protein: CASIGQGGTEAFF.

V gene TRBV28 combines with J gene TRBJ2-3; 10 nucleotides match TRBD1. This CDR3 contains 20 residues. V lost 4 bases, J lost 2 bases, and 18 bases stayed unmatched. CDR1 and CDR2 (germline): MDHEN, SYDVKM. The CDR3, as DNA: TGTGCCAGCAGTTCCAGCCGGGACAGGGGACACCAACCACCCACAGATACGCAGTATTTT. It translates to CASSSSRDRGHQPPTDTQYF.

Written as DNA, the CDR3 is TGCGCCAGCAGTCAGCCGGGACAGGGTCCCTCCTACGAGCAGTACTTC. Amino acids: CASSQPGQGPSYEQYF. The V call is TRBV23-1, the J call TRBJ2-7; TRBD1 agrees at 9 bases. TRBV23-1 carries the ORF label, with uncertain function. CDR3 length: 16 amino acids. V lost 3 bases to trimming and J lost 0 bases; unmatched junction nucleotides: 6.

This chain uses TRBV10-3 with TRBJ2-2, with a weak D call TRBD1 (5 bases). CDR3 length: 13 residues. The ends were cut back, 4 bases at V and 3 bases at J, with 6 bases in the middle. From germline, CDR1 is ENHRY and CDR2 SYGVKD. This CDR3 reads CAISATDTGELFF. The CDR3, as DNA: TGTGCCATCAGTGCGACAGACACCGGGGAGCTGTTTTTT.